The sample holds many counts of the clone carrying this TCR beta chain. Unique molecular identifiers (one per individual cDNA molecule) were attached. One entry per CDR3 protein results from TCRdb running MiXCR on the 5' RACE reads. The table shows 90,000 to 120,000 distinct CDR3 sequences, with roughly 10% occurring only once. CDR1 and CDR2 (germline): MNHEY, SMNVEV (reference sequence). V lost 6 bases to trimming and J lost 0 bases; unmatched junction nucleotides: 7. The CDR3 has 17 residues. The data belong to a study of early T cells in non-severe SARS-CoV-2 infection. The clonotype originates from an adult who was a healthcare worker with PCR-confirmed SARS-CoV-2 infection or an uninfected control (not recorded which). Material for sequencing was whole blood. The chain recombines TRBV27 with TRBJ2-6, with TRBD1 identical over 8 bases. CDR3 sequence: CASRGQALVSGANVLTF. CDR3 DNA sequence: TGTGCCAGCAGGGGACAGGCTCTGGTCTCTGGGGCCAACGTCCTGACTTTC.